The clone carrying this T cell receptor beta chain was counted between two and nine times. What it recognizes is unknown. These data belong to a study of T cells after yellow fever vaccination. Study-wide findings and caveats: Abundant clonotypes from the bulk population could have been carried over as contaminants into FACS-sorted repertoires. Though it reached lower strength, the secondary response hit its peak faster, day 5 versus 15.

TCRdb independently ran MiXCR on the 5' RACE reads; one entry per CDR3 protein. Of fewer than 350,000 distinct CDR3 sequences listed, approximately 4.5% were seen once; the top ten hold less than 20%. V was shortened by 5 bases and J by 6 bases, with 11 bases between the two germline ends. The CDR3 spans 13 residues. Germline CDR1 is LGHNA and CDR2 is YSLEER. This specimen was PBMCs, taken 15 days after the yellow fever booster vaccination. This receptor was taken from a man aged 18-30 years who received the YFV17D yellow fever vaccine. The chain couples TRBV4-3 to TRBJ2-1, with D uncertain. This CDR3 reads CASSAEWSNEQFF. For the CDR3, the DNA is TGCGCCAGCAGCGCTGAGTGGTCCAATGAGCAGTTCTTC.